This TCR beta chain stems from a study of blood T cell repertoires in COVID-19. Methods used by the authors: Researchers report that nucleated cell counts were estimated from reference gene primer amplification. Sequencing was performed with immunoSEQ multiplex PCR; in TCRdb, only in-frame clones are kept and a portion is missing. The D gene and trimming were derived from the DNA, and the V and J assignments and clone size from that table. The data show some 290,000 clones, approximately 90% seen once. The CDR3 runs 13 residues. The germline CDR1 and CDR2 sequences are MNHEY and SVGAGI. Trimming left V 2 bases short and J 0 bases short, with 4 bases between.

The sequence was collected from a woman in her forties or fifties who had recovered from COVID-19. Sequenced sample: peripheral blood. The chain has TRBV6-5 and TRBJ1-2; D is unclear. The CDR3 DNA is TGTGCCAGCAGTTACCGTTCTAACTATGGCTACACCTTC. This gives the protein CASSYRSNYGYTF.